The 20 T cell receptor beta chains given below trace back to one sample, sequenced in a study of T-cell memory formation after mild COVID-19. A single record per CDR3 protein comes from TCRdb applying MiXCR to the 5' RACE reads. The data contain about 360,000 distinct CDR3 sequences, 10% to 15% of them singletons. Sequencing input: PBMCs or a T cell subset sorted from them (not recorded which). The source of these receptors is a young man who had mild COVID-19 (a few samples of this study predate the infection). Cell type and time point are not known.

This chain joins TRBV7-2 and TRBJ1-2; no clear D gene. The CDR3 is 17 amino acids. Germline V gene data show CDR1 as SGHTA and CDR2 as FQGNSA. V lost 5 bases and J lost 1, with 20 bases in between. CDR3: CASSASYSPSDNYGYTF. In DNA, the CDR3 is TGTGCCAGCAGCGCCTCATACTCGCCTTCGGATAACTATGGCTACACCTTC.

This clonotype was picked up a small number of times. The chain recombines TRBV29-1 with TRBJ1-1; D may be TRBD1 (5 bases). The V gene lost 7 bases and the J gene lost 1 base, with 13 bases spanning the gap. This CDR3 comprises 13 residues. Looked up from germline, CDR1 is SQVTM and CDR2 is ANQGSEA. The CDR3, as DNA: TGCAGCGCCCTCCCTGACAGGAACACTGAAGCTTTCTTT. Its protein is CSALPDRNTEAFF.

The chain links TRBV11-2 to TRBJ1-5, with D tentatively TRBD1 (5 bases). The germline gives CDR1 SGHAT, CDR2 FQNNGV. This CDR3 contains 15 residues. The ends were cut back, 4 bases at V and 3 bases at J, with 13 bases in the middle. This CDR3 reads CASSSLQGINQPQHF. As DNA, the CDR3 is TGTGCCAGCAGCTCCTTGCAGGGCATCAATCAGCCCCAGCATTTT.

The gene calls are TRBV7-8 and TRBJ1-1; 7 nucleotides match TRBD1. The germline gives CDR1 SGHVS, CDR2 FQNEAQ. Losses at the gene ends were 4 bases for V and 1 base for J; bases not matched to a gene: 6. The CDR3 contains 15 residues. The chain's CDR3 is CASSYRQGENTEAFF. CDR3 DNA sequence: TGTGCCAGCAGCTATCGACAGGGTGAGAACACTGAAGCTTTCTTT.

The chain links TRBV18 to TRBJ2-3, with 7 positions matching TRBD2. V lost 1 base, J lost 9 bases, and 7 bases stayed unmatched. The length of the CDR3 is 14 residues. Germline-derived CDR1 and CDR2 are KGHSH and LQKENI. CDR3 sequence (DNA): TGTGCCAGCTCACCACAAAGCACTAGCGACACGCAGTATTTT. Its protein product is CASSPQSTSDTQYF.

The chain has TRBV30 and TRBJ2-7, with D possibly being TRBD1 or TRBD2 (5 bases each). Trimming stripped 3 bases from V and 2 bases from J, with 14 bases between. This CDR3 contains 14 residues. The V gene's germline CDR1 is GTSNPN and CDR2 SVGIG (reference sequence). CDR3 bases: TGTGCCTGGAGGGCCGGACGAGGGGCCTACGAGCAGTACTTC. This encodes CAWRAGRGAYEQYF. Filled out from reference TRBV30 and TRBJ2-7, the complete variable domain reads SQTIHQWPATLVQPVGSPLSLECTVEGTSNPNLYWYRQAAGRGLQLLFYSVGIGQISSEVPQNLSASRPQDRQFILSSKKLLLSDSGFYLCAWRAGRGAYEQYFGPGTRLTVT.

The sample holds a few counts of this clonotype. The rearrangement joins TRBV12-3 or TRBV12-4 to TRBJ2-7; TRBD2 might be the D (5 bases). The CDR3 consists of 12 residues. Trimming stripped 6 bases from V and 2 bases from J, with 8 bases between. The CDR3 region is CASSETTYEQYF. CDR3 DNA: TGTGCCAGCAGCGAGACTACCTACGAGCAGTACTTC.

This rearrangement joins TRBV6-2 or TRBV6-3 to TRBJ2-4, with D unclear. Germline CDR1 is MNHEY and CDR2 is SVGEGT. This CDR3 has 14 amino acids. Deletions cut 6 bases from V and 0 bases from J, with 9 bases between. CDR3 amino acids: CASSEDLAKNIQYF. The CDR3 nucleotides read TGTGCCAGCAGCGAGGATCTAGCCAAAAACATTCAGTACTTC.

In DNA, the CDR3 is TGCAGTGCCCGAACGGGACAGGGCGCAGATACGCAGTATTTT. It translates to CSARTGQGADTQYF. The chain couples TRBV20-1 to TRBJ2-3; 9 nucleotides align to TRBD1. The CDR3 runs 14 residues. CDR1 and CDR2 from the germline V gene are DFQATT and SNEGSKA (reference sequence). V was pared by 6 bases and J by 4 bases, with 8 bases of the junction left unmatched.

CDR3 amino acids: CASSLANRQGGDTGELFF. DNA for the CDR3: TGTGCCAGCAGCTTAGCGAACAGACAGGGTGGGGACACCGGGGAGCTGTTTTTT. The chain uses TRBV7-8 and TRBJ2-2; TRBD1 matches at 7 bases. The V and J ends lost 0 bases and 3 bases, in that order; junction bases with no gene match: 10. The CDR3 loop spans 18 amino acids. Germline CDR1 is SGHVS and CDR2 is FQNEAQ.

This clonotype has a handful of counts. The V gene is TRBV4-3, the J gene TRBJ1-1, with 7 bases lining up with TRBD1. The CDR3 length is 14 residues. Trimming removed 4 bases from V and 11 bases from J; junction bases left unmatched: 13. Germline values: CDR1 LGHNA, CDR2 YSLEER. The CDR3 bases are TGCGCCAGCAGCCCCAAAGGGGGCGAGATGTGGGCTTTCTTT. Protein sequence: CASSPKGGEMWAFF.

This clonotype has more than one count but fewer than ten. This rearrangement joins TRBV3-1 to TRBJ2-2; no clear D. Trimming removed 3 bases from V and 6 bases from J, with 8 bases in between. Germline lookup yields CDR1 LGHDT and CDR2 YNNKEL (reference sequence). This CDR3 comprises 13 residues. The CDR3 DNA sequence: TGTGCCAGCAGCCAGTTCGCGGCCGGGGAGCTGTTTTTT. Amino acids: CASSQFAAGELFF.

The chain employs TRBV4-3 and TRBJ2-7; 8 nucleotides agree with TRBD1. Germline trimming cut 0 bases from V and 2 bases from J; bases unmatched to any gene: 15. CDR1 is LGHNA and CDR2 is YSLEER in the germline V gene. This CDR3 is 19 amino acids long. Here the CDR3 reads CASSQEATGGVQGTYEQYF. Written as DNA, the CDR3 is TGCGCCAGCAGCCAAGAAGCAACAGGGGGAGTCCAGGGGACCTACGAGCAGTACTTC.

This chain connects TRBV6-2 or TRBV6-3 to TRBJ1-4, with TRBD1 as a possible D gene (5 bases). CDR3 length: 14 residues. Germline V gene data show CDR1 as MNHEY and CDR2 as SVGEGT. V lost 5 bases and J 6 bases, leaving 13 bases between the germline ends. The CDR3 DNA is TGTGCCAGCAGTCCCGCGCAGGGAGATGAAAAACTGTTTTTT. Its protein is CASSPAQGDEKLFF.

This clonotype showed up just once. The chain employs TRBV15 and TRBJ1-2, with unresolved D. The CDR3 has 13 residues. CDR1 is LNHNV, CDR2 YYDKDF, per germline (reference sequence). The V and J ends lost 0 bases and 7 bases respectively, with 9 bases between them. The CDR3 coding sequence is TGTGCCACCAGCAGAGATGGGGATAGTGGCTACACCTTC. This translates into CATSRDGDSGYTF. Filled out from reference TRBV15 and TRBJ1-2, the complete variable domain reads DAMVIQNPRYQVTQFGKPVTLSCSQTLNHNVMYWYQQKSSQAPKLLFHYYDKDFNNEADTPDNFQSRRPNTSFCFLDIRSPGLGDTAMYLCATSRDGDSGYTFGSGTRLTVV.

This clonotype was picked up a small number of times. This chain connects TRBV20-1 to TRBJ2-5; 9 bases match TRBD2. V lost 3 bases, J lost 0 bases, and 2 bases stayed unmatched. Looked up from germline, CDR1 is DFQATT and CDR2 is SNEGSKA (reference sequence). The CDR3 runs to 14 residues. The CDR3 nucleotides read TGCAGTGCTAGCCCTAGCGGGGACCAAGAGACCCAGTACTTC. Translated: CSASPSGDQETQYF.

The gene calls are TRBV7-7 and TRBJ2-1, with TRBD1 matching 10 bases. The CDR3 extends over 17 amino acids. Germline values: CDR1 SSHAT, CDR2 FNYEAQ (reference sequence). V was clipped by 0 bases and J by 8 bases; unmatched bases: 10. In nucleotides, the CDR3 is TGTGCCAGCAGCTTAGCGTTCGGGACAGGGGCGTCAGATGAGCAGTTCTTC. This sequence encodes CASSLAFGTGASDEQFF.

The chain couples TRBV6-1 to TRBJ2-1; D possibly matches TRBD1 or TRBD2 (5 bases each). CDR1 is MNHNS, CDR2 SASEGT, per germline. The V end was cut by 7 bases, the J end by 7 bases, with 17 bases between. The CDR3 loop spans 14 amino acids. CDR3 amino acids: CASTLPRDGNEQFF. CDR3 nucleotides: TGTGCCAGCACCCTACCCAGGGACGGGAATGAGCAGTTCTTC.

This chain connects TRBV5-1 to TRBJ2-3, with D tentatively TRBD1 or TRBD2 (5 bases each). CDR1 and CDR2 from the germline V gene are SGHRS and YFSETQ. The V and J ends lost 0 bases and 3 bases respectively, with 11 bases between them. The CDR3 is made up of 15 amino acids. DNA for the CDR3: TGCGCCAGCAGCTTGGGGGGGATTTGTACAGATACGCAGTATTTT. Protein product: CASSLGGICTDTQYF.

The sample holds a few counts of this clonotype. The chain carries TRBV4-3 and TRBJ1-3; 7 bases align to TRBD1. Losses at the gene ends were 0 bases for V and 2 bases for J; bases not matched to a gene: 1. The CDR3 extends over 15 amino acids. Germline V gene data show CDR1 as LGHNA and CDR2 as YSLEER. The CDR3 reads CASSQDTGAGNTIYF. The CDR3 DNA sequence: TGCGCCAGCAGCCAAGACACAGGGGCTGGAAACACCATATATTTT.